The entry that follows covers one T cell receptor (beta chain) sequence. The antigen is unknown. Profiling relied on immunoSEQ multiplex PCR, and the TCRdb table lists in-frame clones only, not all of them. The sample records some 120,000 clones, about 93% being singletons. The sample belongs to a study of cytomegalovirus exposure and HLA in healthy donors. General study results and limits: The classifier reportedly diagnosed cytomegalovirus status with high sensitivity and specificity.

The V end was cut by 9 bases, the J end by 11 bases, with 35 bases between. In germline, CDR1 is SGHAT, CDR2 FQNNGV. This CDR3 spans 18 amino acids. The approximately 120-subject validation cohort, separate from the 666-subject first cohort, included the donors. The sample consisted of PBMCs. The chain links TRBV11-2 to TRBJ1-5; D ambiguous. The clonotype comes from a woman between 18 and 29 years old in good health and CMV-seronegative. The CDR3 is CAREDNSLKAQLLKSQHF. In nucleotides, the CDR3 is TGTGCCAGGGAAGACAACTCTCTAAAGGCCCAGTTATTGAAGTCCCAGCATTTT.